What follows are 12 T cell receptor beta chains derived from one specimen sequenced in a study of blood T cell repertoires in COVID-19. Using immunoSEQ multiplex PCR, the repertoire was profiled, and TCRdb retains in-frame clones only, with some absent. This table holds about 98,000 clones, around 86% found once. Sequencing was done on a sample of peripheral blood. The receptors were gathered from a man aged 50-60 years with acute or convalescent COVID-19.

The J gene is TRBJ2-1, the V gene TRBV5-1, with 8 bases that match TRBD2. Germline values: CDR1 SGHRS, CDR2 YFSETQ. The V and J ends lost 3 bases and 2 bases, in that order; junction bases with no gene match: 4. The length of the CDR3 is 15 residues. CDR3 protein: CASSSSGGTYNEQFF. CDR3 sequence (DNA): TGCGCCAGCAGCTCAAGCGGGGGTACCTACAATGAGCAGTTCTTC.

This rearrangement joins TRBV7-2 to TRBJ2-3, with a weak D call TRBD2 (5 bases). The V gene lost 1 base and the J gene lost 0 bases, with 11 bases spanning the gap. The CDR3 runs 16 residues. Germline CDR1 is SGHTA and CDR2 is FQGNSA. The CDR3 DNA reads TGTGCCAGCAGCTTAGGGGCTAGCACTAGCACAGATACGCAGTATTTT. Translated: CASSLGASTSTDTQYF.

The gene calls are TRBV6-5 and TRBJ2-3; 7 nucleotides agree with TRBD2. This CDR3 region has 14 residues. Germline assignment: CDR1 MNHEY and CDR2 SVGAGI. V was pared by 2 bases and J by 4 bases, with 3 bases of the junction left unmatched. The CDR3 coding sequence is TGTGCCAGCAGTTACGGCGGGAGTTCAGATACGCAGTATTTT. It yields the protein CASSYGGSSDTQYF.

This chain joins TRBV19 and TRBJ1-5; a possible D gene is TRBD1 (6 bases). The V end lost 5 bases, the J end lost 3 bases, and 11 bases lay between the germline ends. Germline V CDR1 and CDR2: LNHDA, SQIVND (reference sequence). This CDR3 spans 14 amino acids. Here the CDR3 DNA reads TGTGCCAGTAGTTCTCCAGGGGACAATCAGCCCCAGCATTTT. It is translated as CASSSPGDNQPQHF.

The chain couples TRBV3-1 (or the pseudogene TRBV3-2) to TRBJ1-4; D is unclear. The CDR3 is made up of 13 amino acids. Deletions cut 4 bases from V and 10 bases from J, with 13 bases between. Germline assignment: CDR1 LGHDT and CDR2 YNNKEL (reference sequence). In DNA, the CDR3 is TGTGCCAGCAGCCTCAAATCCCGGGGAAAACTGTTTTTT. Its protein is CASSLKSRGKLFF.

The chain couples TRBV14 to TRBJ1-6, with no clear D. Trimming removed 0 bases from V and 4 bases from J, with 16 bases in between. There are 18 residues in the CDR3. The V gene's germline CDR1 is SGHDN and CDR2 FVKESK. The CDR3 here is CASSQDPPREGYNSPLHF. The CDR3 coding sequence is TGTGCCAGCAGCCAAGATCCCCCGAGGGAAGGGTATAATTCACCCCTCCACTTT.

The chain recombines TRBV18 with TRBJ1-3; 8 nucleotides agree with TRBD1. V lost 3 bases, J lost 0 bases, and 1 base stayed unmatched. Germline-derived CDR1 and CDR2 are KGHSH and LQKENI. The CDR3 has 15 residues. Here the CDR3 DNA reads TGTGCCAGCTCACCCGACAGGGGCTCTGGAAACACCATATATTTT. Translating it yields CASSPDRGSGNTIYF.

This sequence joins TRBV3-1 (or the pseudogene TRBV3-2) and TRBJ2-7, with 9 bases identical to TRBD2. Germline CDR1 is LGHDT and CDR2 is YNNKEL (reference sequence). Losses at the gene ends were 4 bases for V and 5 bases for J; bases not matched to a gene: 12. This CDR3 spans 16 amino acids. The DNA of the CDR3 is TGTGCCAGCAGCCCAGGGCATTTGCGGGAGGGGGACGAGCAGTACTTC. Its translation: CASSPGHLREGDEQYF.

This clone was seen only a few times. The chain recombines TRBV7-2 with TRBJ2-7; 8 bases are a match to TRBD2. V lost 5 bases and J lost 3; bases outside the gene matches: 6. The CDR3 has 14 amino acids. CDR1 and CDR2 from the germline V gene are SGHTA and FQGNSA. CDR3: CASSPGLARYEQYF. The DNA of the CDR3 is TGTGCCAGCAGCCCCGGACTAGCCCGCTACGAGCAGTACTTC.

This clone appeared a few times. The J gene is TRBJ1-2, the V gene TRBV6-5; D uncertain. CDR1 is MNHEY and CDR2 is SVGAGI in the germline V gene. CDR3 length equals 14 residues. Trimming removed 0 bases from V and 4 bases from J, with 9 bases in between. CDR3 sequence: CASSYSASGYGYTF. The CDR3 DNA is TGTGCCAGCAGTTACTCGGCCTCAGGCTATGGCTACACCTTC.

V usage is TRBV7-5 and J usage is TRBJ1-2; TRBD1, the table's D call, was not compared with the DNA. TRBV7-5 is annotated as a pseudogene. The CDR3 length is 13 residues. CDR3 sequence reads: CARRLQGGYGYTF. The CDR3 DNA reads as TGTGCCAGAAGGCTACAGGGGGGGTATGGCTACACCTTC.

This rearrangement joins TRBV11-3 to TRBJ2-3; D perhaps matches TRBD1 (7 bases). Between the trimmed V and J ends, which lost 1 base and 2 bases, there was a span of 13 bases. The CDR3 is 16 amino acids. Germline CDR1 and CDR2: SGHNT and YENEEA. The chain's CDR3 is CASSLGQGLSTDTQYF. The DNA of the CDR3 is TGTGCCAGCAGCTTAGGACAGGGACTGTCCACAGATACGCAGTATTTT.